Listed below are T cell receptor beta chains from one sample, sequenced in a study of cytomegalovirus exposure and HLA in healthy donors. Data came from immunoSEQ multiplex PCR; TCRdb stores just in-frame clones and leaves some out. This table has around 40,000 clones, about nine tenths appearing once. Input material: PBMCs. The receptors derive from a woman aged 40 to 49 in good health and CMV-seropositive. Each CDR3 is given with its conserved first and last residue. A D gene is named only where the DNA matches it firmly. Rows give clone size only sometimes, using once, few, many, or a class for an expanded clone.

J,size,length,V,D,DNA,CDR3
TRBJ2-7,.,14,TRBV30,TRBD2,TGTGCCTGGAGGGATTGGGGGGGCTCCTACGAGCAGTACTTC,CAWRDWGGSYEQYF
TRBJ2-2,once,16,TRBV4-2,.,TGTGCCAGCAGCCTCCAGACTAGAGCGAACACCGGGGAGCTGTTTTTT,CASSLQTRANTGELFF
TRBJ1-5,.,15,TRBV28,TRBD1,TGTGCCAGCAGTTCCGGCGGACAGGACAATCAGCCCCAGCATTTT,CASSSGGQDNQPQHF
TRBJ1-6,.,13,TRBV25-1,.,TGTGCCAGCAGTGAACGAGGAAATTCACCCCTCCACTTT,CASSERGNSPLHF
TRBJ2-5,.,14,TRBV11-2,TRBD1,TGTGCCAGCAGCTACACAGGGGGCGGAGAGACCCAGTACTTC,CASSYTGGGETQYF
TRBJ2-7,.,16,TRBV19,TRBD1,TGTGCCAGTAGTCCCTCCAGACAGGGCCTCTCCTACGAGCAGTACTTC,CASSPSRQGLSYEQYF
TRBJ2-7,.,15,TRBV23-1,.,TGCGCCAGCAGTCAAACCCTGGACAGTTTCTACGAGCAGTACTTC,CASSQTLDSFYEQYF
TRBJ1-1,.,12,TRBV2,.,TGTGCCAGCAGAGCAATGAACACTGAAGCTTTCTTT,CASRAMNTEAFF
TRBJ2-3,.,14,TRBV6-1,.,TGTGCCAGCAGTTCGAGCGGGAGCACAGATACGCAGTATTTT,CASSSSGSTDTQYF
TRBJ2-1,once,13,TRBV19,.,TGTGCCAGTAACAGGGAGGGCTACAATGAGCAGTTCTTC,CASNREGYNEQFF
TRBJ1-1,once,13,TRBV7-8,.,TGTGCCAGCAGTTCCACAGTGAACACTGAAGCTTTCTTT,CASSSTVNTEAFF
TRBJ2-5,.,18,TRBV9,TRBD2,TGTGCCAGCAGCCCGGGACTAGCGGGAGGGAAAGTCCAAGAGACCCAGTACTTC,CASSPGLAGGKVQETQYF
TRBJ2-2,.,16,TRBV2,TRBD1,TGTGCCAGCAGCGCGGGACAGGGGTTGGTGACCGGGGAGCTGTTTTTT,CASSAGQGLVTGELFF
TRBJ1-4,.,15,TRBV7-2,.,TGTGCCAGCAGCGCACAGGGCCTCCTTAATGAAAAACTGTTTTTT,CASSAQGLLNEKLFF
TRBJ1-2,.,13,TRBV7-2,.,TGTGCCAGCAGCGCATACCAGGGAGGGGGCTACACCTTC,CASSAYQGGGYTF
TRBJ2-1,.,16,TRBV7-2,TRBD2,TGTGCCAGCAGAGAAAACGGACTAGCGGGAGTTCAAGAGCAGTTCTTC,CASRENGLAGVQEQFF
TRBJ1-1,.,17,TRBV28,.,TGTGCCAGCAGTACACCCCGACGGGGAATCATGAACACTGAAGCTTTCTTT,CASSTPRRGIMNTEAFF
TRBJ1-4,.,12,TRBV12-5,.,TGTGCTAGTGGGACAGTTAATGAAAAACTGTTTTTT,CASGTVNEKLFF
TRBJ2-7,.,15,TRBV30,.,TGTGCCTGGAGTGCCCCGACCCCTTCGGGCTACGAGCAGTACTTC,CAWSAPTPSGYEQYF
TRBJ2-7,.,12,TRBV19,TRBD1,TGTGCCAGTGGGGACAGGGAGTACGAGCAGTACTTC,CASGDREYEQYF
TRBJ1-4,.,14,TRBV6-5,TRBD1,TGTGCCAGCAGAAAGGGGGCGGGTAATGAAAAACTGTTTTTT,CASRKGAGNEKLFF
TRBJ1-6,.,15,TRBV5-4,TRBD1,TGTGCCAGCAGCTTGGGGCAGGGGGGCCGATCACCCCTCCACTTT,CASSLGQGGRSPLHF
TRBJ2-7,.,15,TRBV27,TRBD2,TGTGCCAGCAGTTTGGGGACTAGCGGACTCTACGAGCAGTACTTC,CASSLGTSGLYEQYF
TRBJ1-1,.,14,TRBV11-2,.,TGTGCCAGCAGCTTAAGGGGGTTGGGGACTGAAGCTTTCTTT,CASSLRGLGTEAFF
TRBJ2-5,.,13,TRBV6-1,.,TGTGCCAGCAGTGAACAAGCTCTAGGTGACCAGTACTTC,CASSEQALGDQYF
TRBJ1-2,.,13,TRBV28,.,TGTGCCAGCAGTGTGTCAGGGCCGGGTGGCTACACCTTC,CASSVSGPGGYTF
TRBJ2-1,.,14,TRBV18,TRBD1,TGTGCCAGCACCCGGGACAGGGCTTACAATGAGCAGTTCTTC,CASTRDRAYNEQFF
TRBJ1-5,.,16,TRBV6-6,.,TGTGCCCCCAGGGCGGGGGGGGGCTATAGCAATCAGCCCCAGCATTTT,CAPRAGGGYSNQPQHF
TRBJ1-4,.,14,TRBV18,.,TGTGCCAGCTCAGAGGGGGCAACTAATGAAAAACTGTTTTTT,CASSEGATNEKLFF
TRBJ1-4,.,14,TRBV28,TRBD1,TGTGCCAGCATCTCTCCGGGACAGCGAAGCAAACTGTTTTTT,CASISPGQRSKLFF
TRBJ2-7,.,14,TRBV6-1,TRBD1,TGTGCCAGCGGACAGGGTTTGTTCTCCTACGAGCAGTACTTC,CASGQGLFSYEQYF
TRBJ2-2,.,16,TRBV5-1,.,TGCGCCAGCAGCTTGAGTGCTAGCGTAAGCACCGGGGAGCTGTTTTTT,CASSLSASVSTGELFF
TRBJ1-2,.,15,TRBV6-5,TRBD1,TGTGCCAGCAGTTACCAATTAGGACAGGGCTATGGCTACACCTTC,CASSYQLGQGYGYTF
TRBJ2-1,.,15,TRBV30,TRBD2,TGTGCCTGGAGGGAGACTAGCGGGGTTTACAATGAGCAGTTCTTC,CAWRETSGVYNEQFF
TRBJ2-3,.,18,TRBV15,TRBD2,TGTGCCACCAGCACGACTAGCGGGAGGCGTGGTGGCGCAGATACGCAGTATTTT,CATSTTSGRRGGADTQYF
TRBJ2-1,.,11,TRBV29-1,.,TGCAGCGTATTAAAGCCCTCGGAGCAGTTCTTC,CSVLKPSEQFF
TRBJ2-5,.,13,TRBV27,.,TGTGCCAGCAGTTCAGGGATATTAGAGACCCAGTACTTC,CASSSGILETQYF
TRBJ1-6,.,19,TRBV4-2,TRBD1,TGTGCCAGCAGCCAAGGGGGAGACAGGGGAAGCTCCTATAATTCACCCCTCCACTTT,CASSQGGDRGSSYNSPLHF
TRBJ2-1,.,20,TRBV27,TRBD1,TGTGCCAGCAGAGGGGGATGGGACAGGGGGTATCGGGGGCTTTACAATGAGCAGTTCTTC,CASRGGWDRGYRGLYNEQFF
TRBJ2-5,.,13,TRBV29-1,.,TGCAGCGTTGAATCAGACACCCTGAGGACCCAGTACTTC,CSVESDTLRTQYF
TRBJ2-1,.,15,TRBV5-4,TRBD1,TGTGCCAGCAGCTTGGGGACAGGAGGATTGGGTGAGCAGTTCTTC,CASSLGTGGLGEQFF
TRBJ2-7,.,12,TRBV7-9,.,TGTGCCAGCAGCTTAGCGGGGCGCGAGCAGTACTTC,CASSLAGREQYF
TRBJ2-4,.,15,TRBV4-2,TRBD1,TGTGCCAGCAGCCGAGAGTGGACAGGGAAAAACATTCAGTACTTC,CASSREWTGKNIQYF
TRBJ1-6,.,14,TRBV7-2,TRBD1,TGTGCCAGCAGACCCGGGACAGATAATTCACCCCTCCACTTT,CASRPGTDNSPLHF
TRBJ1-2,.,12,TRBV5-4,.,TGTGCCAGCAGCTTGGATGGGGCCGGCTACACCTTC,CASSLDGAGYTF
TRBJ2-2,.,16,TRBV19,TRBD1,TGTGCCAGTACCCATCCGGGACAGGATTACACCGGGGAGCTGTTTTTT,CASTHPGQDYTGELFF
TRBJ1-5,.,13,TRBV25-1,.,TGTGCCAGCAGTGGCACAGGGTTCCAGCCCCAGCATTTT,CASSGTGFQPQHF
TRBJ1-1,.,13,TRBV2,.,TGTGCCAGCAGTGAAATCGGTTACACTGAAGCTTTCTTT,CASSEIGYTEAFF
TRBJ2-7,.,15,TRBV28,.,TGTGCCAGCAGTTCCACGGAGCGGGCGGTCTCCGAGCAGTACTTC,CASSSTERAVSEQYF
TRBJ2-1,.,15,TRBV27,TRBD1,TGTGCCAGCAGTTTATTCGGGACAGGCTACAATGAGCAGTTCTTC,CASSLFGTGYNEQFF
TRBJ2-1,.,14,TRBV9,.,TGTGCCAGCAGCGTGGGGACTTCCAATGATGAGCAGTTCTTC,CASSVGTSNDEQFF